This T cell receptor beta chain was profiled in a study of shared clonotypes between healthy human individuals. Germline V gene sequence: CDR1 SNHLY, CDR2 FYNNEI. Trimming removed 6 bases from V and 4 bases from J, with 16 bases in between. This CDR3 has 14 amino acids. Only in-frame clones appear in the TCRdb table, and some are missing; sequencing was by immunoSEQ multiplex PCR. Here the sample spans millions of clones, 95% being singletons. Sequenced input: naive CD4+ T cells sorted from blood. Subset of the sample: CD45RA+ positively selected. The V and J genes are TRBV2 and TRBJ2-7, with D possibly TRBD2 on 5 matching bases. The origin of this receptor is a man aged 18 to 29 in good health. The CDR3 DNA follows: TGTGCCAGCAGACGAGAGATGGGAGATTACGAGCAGTACTTC. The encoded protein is CASRREMGDYEQYF.